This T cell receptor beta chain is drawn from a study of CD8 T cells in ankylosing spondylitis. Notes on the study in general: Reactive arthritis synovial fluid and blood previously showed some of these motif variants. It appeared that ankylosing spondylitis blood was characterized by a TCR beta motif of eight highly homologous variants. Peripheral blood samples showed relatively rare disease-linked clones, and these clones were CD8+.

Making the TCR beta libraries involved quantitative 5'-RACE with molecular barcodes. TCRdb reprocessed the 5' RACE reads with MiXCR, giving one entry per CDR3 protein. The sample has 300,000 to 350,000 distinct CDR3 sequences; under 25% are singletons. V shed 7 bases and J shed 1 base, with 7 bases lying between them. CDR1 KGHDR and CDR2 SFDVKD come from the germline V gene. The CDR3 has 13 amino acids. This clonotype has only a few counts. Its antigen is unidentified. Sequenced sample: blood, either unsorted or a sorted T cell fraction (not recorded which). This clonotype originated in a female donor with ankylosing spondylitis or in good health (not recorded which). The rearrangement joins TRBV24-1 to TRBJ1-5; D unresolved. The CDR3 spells CATRESSNQPQHF. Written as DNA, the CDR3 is TGTGCCACCAGGGAATCAAGCAATCAGCCCCAGCATTTT.